This passage covers 27 T cell receptor beta chains from one sample sequenced in a study of monozygotic twins with inflammatory bowel disease. TCRdb reanalyzed the 5' RACE reads, giving one entry per CDR3 protein sequence and no DNA. The sample has approximately 160,000 distinct CDR3 sequences. Sample: blood. All receptors derive from a human donor with ulcerative colitis or Crohn's disease, or a healthy co-twin of an affected twin (not recorded which).

The rearrangement uses TRBV5-1 and TRBJ2-3; TCRdb selects TRBD1, and the lack of DNA leaves this call unchecked. The CDR3 spans 16 residues. CDR1 is SGHRS, CDR2 YFSETQ, per germline. CDR3 loop: CASSLVLGGSTDTQYF.

The chain employs TRBV2 and TRBJ2-7. Germline values: CDR1 SNHLY, CDR2 FYNNEI. There are 11 residues in the CDR3. The CDR3 spells CASSDPAEQYF.

V and J are TRBV20-1 and TRBJ1-5; TCRdb names TRBD1, which stays unverified in the absence of DNA. Germline V CDR1 and CDR2: DFQATT, SNEGSKA (reference sequence). This CDR3 has 14 amino acids. The CDR3 sequence: CSATQGLSNQPQHF.

V gene TRBV2 combines with J gene TRBJ1-5. Per germline, CDR1 SNHLY and CDR2 FYNNEI. The CDR3 is 16 amino acids. The CDR3 sequence is CASSPPMLRSNQPQHF.

The V gene is TRBV7-3, the J gene TRBJ2-2; TCRdb reports TRBD2, a call that lacks DNA to check it against. CDR1 SGHTA and CDR2 FQGTGA come from the germline V gene. This CDR3 has 18 amino acids. CDR3 protein: CASSSRIGGGRGTGELFF. The full variable domain, rest sourced from reference TRBV7-3 and TRBJ2-2, is GAGVSQTPSNKVTEKGKYVELRCDPISGHTALYWYRQSLGQGPEFLIYFQGTGAADDSGLPNDRFFAVRPEGSVSTLKIQRTERGDSAVYLCASSSRIGGGRGTGELFFGEGSRLTVL.

The gene calls are TRBV28 and TRBJ2-7; the D gene TCRdb calls, TRBD1, cannot be checked with no DNA. Germline V lookup: CDR1 MDHEN, CDR2 SYDVKM. The CDR3 has 14 residues. CDR3 sequence reads: CASRTGTELYEQYF.

CDR3 in amino acids: CASSESNTQYF. The gene calls are TRBV25-1 and TRBJ2-3. The CDR3 consists of 11 residues. Germline lookup yields CDR1 MGHDK and CDR2 SYGVNS.

The chain joins TRBV29-1 to TRBJ2-7. Looked up from germline, CDR1 is SQVTM and CDR2 is ANQGSEA. This CDR3 has 11 residues. CDR3 in amino acids: CSVSASYEQYF.

The chain combines TRBV20-1 with TRBJ2-7. CDR1 DFQATT and CDR2 SNEGSKA come from the germline V gene (reference sequence). This CDR3 has 11 amino acids. The CDR3 here is CSARPRYEQYF.

This chain links TRBV5-1 with TRBJ2-3; TCRdb outputs TRBD2, but without DNA this stays unchecked. Germline V CDR1 and CDR2: SGHRS, YFSETQ. The CDR3 is made up of 19 amino acids. CDR3 amino acids: CASSLIGLAGGPVTDTQYF.

The rearrangement uses TRBV10-3 and TRBJ2-1; TCRdb returns TRBD2, unconfirmable since there is no DNA. The CDR3 is 16 amino acids. CDR1 is ENHRY, CDR2 SYGVKD, per germline. The CDR3 region is CAIRATSGTSYNEQFF.

This sequence joins TRBV5-1 and TRBJ1-5; TCRdb indicates TRBD1, and absent DNA this call remains unverified. Germline V lookup: CDR1 SGHRS, CDR2 YFSETQ. The length of the CDR3 is 15 residues. This CDR3 reads CASSRQGAVGQPQHF. The whole variable domain, filled in from reference TRBV5-1 and TRBJ1-5, reads KAGVTQTPRYLIKTRGQQVTLSCSPISGHRSVSWYQQTPGQGLQFLFEYFSETQRNKGNFPGRFSGRQFSNSRSEMNVSTLELGDSALYLCASSRQGAVGQPQHFGDGTRLSIL.

V and J are TRBV20-1 and TRBJ2-5; TCRdb names TRBD2, which stays unverified in the absence of DNA. Germline CDR1 DFQATT, CDR2 SNEGSKA (reference sequence). The CDR3 loop spans 14 amino acids. CDR3 in amino acids: CSARSRGPVGTQYF.

The chain is built from TRBV19 and TRBJ1-1; TCRdb reports TRBD1, a call that lacks DNA to check it against. Per germline, CDR1 LNHDA and CDR2 SQIVND (reference sequence). The length of the CDR3 is 14 residues. The chain's CDR3 is CASSTQRGNTEAFF.

V and J are TRBV27 and TRBJ1-4; there is no DNA to check the TCRdb D call of TRBD1. Per the germline V gene, CDR1 is MNHEY and CDR2 is SMNVEV (reference sequence). This CDR3 contains 15 residues. CDR3 loop: CASSFGGQYNEKLFF. The full variable domain, rest sourced from reference TRBV27 and TRBJ1-4, is EAQVTQNPRYLITVTGKKLTVTCSQNMNHEYMSWYRQDPGLGLRQIYYSMNVEVTDKGDVPEGYKVSRKEKRNFPLILESPSPNQTSLYFCASSFGGQYNEKLFFGSGTQLSVL.

V usage is TRBV29-1 and J usage is TRBJ1-1. Germline CDR1 and CDR2: SQVTM and ANQGSEA. The CDR3 has 14 amino acids. CDR3 in amino acids: CSVQGQNSLTEAFF.

This sequence joins TRBV18 and TRBJ1-1. This CDR3 has 16 amino acids. Germline V lookup: CDR1 KGHSH, CDR2 LQKENI. This CDR3 is CASSPGGGSEHTEAFF.

The chain uses TRBV4-2 and TRBJ2-7; there is no DNA to check the TCRdb D call of TRBD2. This CDR3 is 17 amino acids long. Per germline, CDR1 LGHNA and CDR2 YNFKEQ. The CDR3 spells CASSQESLAGGVGEQYF.

V is TRBV4-3 and J is TRBJ2-3. The CDR3 length is 14 residues. Per germline, CDR1 LGHNA and CDR2 YSLEER. CDR3 sequence reads: CASSQDLRHVTQYF.

The rearrangement links TRBV5-1 to TRBJ1-3; the TRBD1 assignment by TCRdb is unverifiable without DNA. CDR1 and CDR2 (germline): SGHRS, YFSETQ. This CDR3 contains 14 residues. The CDR3 is CASSSLGVRDTIYF.

The chain joins TRBV4-2 to TRBJ2-5; the TRBD1 assignment by TCRdb is unverifiable without DNA. CDR1 is LGHNA, CDR2 YNFKEQ, per germline. The CDR3 covers 17 residues. The CDR3 loop is CASSQDRTRGTQETLYF.

The chain joins TRBV30 to TRBJ2-1; TCRdb's D call, TRBD2, is unchecked because there is no DNA. The germline gives CDR1 GTSNPN, CDR2 SVGIG (reference sequence). This CDR3 is built from 15 residues. CDR3 in amino acids: CAWGGLAGRRNEQFF.

The chain combines TRBV20-1 with TRBJ1-1. Germline values: CDR1 DFQATT, CDR2 SNEGSKA (reference sequence). This CDR3 region has 12 residues. CDR3 sequence reads: CSAREMNTEAFF.

The chain employs TRBV20-1 and TRBJ2-7; TCRdb indicates TRBD1, and absent DNA this call remains unverified. The CDR3 loop spans 17 amino acids. Germline V gene lookup returns CDR1 DFQATT and CDR2 SNEGSKA (reference sequence). CDR3 amino acids: CSAAVPGSGHSSYEQYF.

The chain recombines TRBV7-9 with TRBJ1-1. The CDR3 extends over 14 amino acids. Germline loops: CDR1 SEHNR, CDR2 FQNEAQ (reference sequence). CDR3: CASKTGFMNTEAFF.

The chain joins TRBV4-1 to TRBJ1-3. The CDR3 is made up of 17 amino acids. CDR1 is MGHRA and CDR2 is YSYEKL in the germline V gene. The CDR3 is CASSQDPGLILENTIYF.

The chain carries TRBV30 and TRBJ1-1; the D call of TRBD1 rests on TCRdb alone, since no DNA is present to check it. Per the germline V gene, CDR1 is GTSNPN and CDR2 is SVGIG (reference sequence). CDR3 size: 11 residues. This CDR3 reads CAWTRGTEAFF.